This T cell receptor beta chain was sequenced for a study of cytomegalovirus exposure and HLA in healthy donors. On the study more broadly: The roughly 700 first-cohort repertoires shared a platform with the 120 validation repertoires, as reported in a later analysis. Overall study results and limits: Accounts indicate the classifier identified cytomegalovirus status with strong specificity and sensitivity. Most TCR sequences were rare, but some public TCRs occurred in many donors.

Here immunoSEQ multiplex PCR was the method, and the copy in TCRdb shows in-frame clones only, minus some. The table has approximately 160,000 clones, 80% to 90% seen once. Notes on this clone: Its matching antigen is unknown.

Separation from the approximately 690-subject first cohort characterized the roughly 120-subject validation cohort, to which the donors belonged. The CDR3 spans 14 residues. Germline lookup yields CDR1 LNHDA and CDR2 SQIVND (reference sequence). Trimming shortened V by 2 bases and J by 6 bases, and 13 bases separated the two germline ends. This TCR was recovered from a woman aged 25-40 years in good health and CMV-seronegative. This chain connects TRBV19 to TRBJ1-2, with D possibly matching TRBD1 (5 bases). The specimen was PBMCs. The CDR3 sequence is CASSIQGGADGYTF. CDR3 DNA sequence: TGTGCCAGTAGTATACAGGGAGGGGCTGATGGCTACACCTTC.